The text below deals with one TCR beta chain. This specimen comes from a study of blood T cell repertoires in COVID-19. The overall study: Whether acute or convalescent, the COVID-19 samples came from the United States, Italy and Spain. From T cells, B-cell-depleted T cells, or PBMCs came the material, which was cDNA or gDNA.

The length of the CDR3 is 13 residues. V lost 0 bases and J lost 12, with 9 bases in between. Per germline, CDR1 MGHRA and CDR2 YSYEKL. Methods used by the authors: Scientists estimated how many nucleated cells there were by amplifying reference gene primers. Sequenced by immunoSEQ multiplex PCR; TCRdb stores in-frame clones only, minus some. That table gives V, J and clone size, and the DNA gave D and trimming. Found here are 95,000 to 100,000 clones, approximately 91% of them singletons; the top ten hold about 18%. The sample was peripheral blood. The TCR was taken from a man aged 45 to 65 with acute or convalescent COVID-19. V usage is TRBV4-1 and J usage is TRBJ1-6, with D unclear. This CDR3 reads CASSQEYSLPLHF. The CDR3 DNA reads TGCGCCAGCAGCCAAGAATATTCGTTACCCCTCCACTTT.